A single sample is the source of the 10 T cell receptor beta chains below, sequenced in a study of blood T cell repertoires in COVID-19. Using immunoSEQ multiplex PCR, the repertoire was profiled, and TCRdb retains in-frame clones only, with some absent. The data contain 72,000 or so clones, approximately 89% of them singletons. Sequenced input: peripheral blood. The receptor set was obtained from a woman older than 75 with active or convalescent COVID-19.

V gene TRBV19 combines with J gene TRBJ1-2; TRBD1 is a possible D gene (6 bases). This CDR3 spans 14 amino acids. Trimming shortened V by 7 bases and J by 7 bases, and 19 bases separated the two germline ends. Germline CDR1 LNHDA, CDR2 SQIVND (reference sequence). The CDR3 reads CASIDTTGFSGYTF. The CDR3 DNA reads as TGTGCCAGTATTGACACGACAGGTTTTAGTGGCTACACCTTC. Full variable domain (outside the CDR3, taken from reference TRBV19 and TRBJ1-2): DGGITQSPKYLFRKEGQNVTLSCEQNLNHDAMYWYRQDPGQGLRLIYYSQIVNDFQKGDIAEGYSVSREKKESFPLTVTSAQKNPTAFYLCASIDTTGFSGYTFGSGTRLTVV.

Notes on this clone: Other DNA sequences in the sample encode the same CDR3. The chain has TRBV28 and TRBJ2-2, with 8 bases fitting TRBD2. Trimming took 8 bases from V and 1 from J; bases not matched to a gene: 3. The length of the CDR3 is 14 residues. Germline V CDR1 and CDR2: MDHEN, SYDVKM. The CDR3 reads CASQRGGNTGELFF. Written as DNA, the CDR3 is TGTGCCAGCCAACGGGGGGGGAACACCGGGGAGCTGTTTTTT.

Here the CDR3 reads CATVQGNAGNTIYF. The CDR3 DNA reads as TGTGCCACCGTTCAGGGAAACGCCGGAAACACCATATATTTT. The chain couples TRBV6-5 to TRBJ1-3, with D maybe TRBD1 (5 bases). The V gene lost 10 bases and the J gene lost 4 bases, with 17 bases spanning the gap. The CDR3 length is 14 residues. The germline V gene has CDR1 MNHEY and CDR2 SVGAGI.

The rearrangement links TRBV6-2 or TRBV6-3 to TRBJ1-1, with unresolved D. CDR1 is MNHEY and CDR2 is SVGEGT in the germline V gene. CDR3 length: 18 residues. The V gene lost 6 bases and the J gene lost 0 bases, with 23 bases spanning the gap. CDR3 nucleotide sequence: TGTGCCAGCAGCTATAGTCCTTGGGCGAAAGGTTTGAACACTGAAGCTTTCTTT. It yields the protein CASSYSPWAKGLNTEAFF.

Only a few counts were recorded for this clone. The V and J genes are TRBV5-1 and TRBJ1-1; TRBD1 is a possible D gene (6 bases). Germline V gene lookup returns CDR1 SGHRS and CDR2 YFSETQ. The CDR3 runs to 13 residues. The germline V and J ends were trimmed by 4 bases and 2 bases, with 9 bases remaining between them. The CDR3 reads CASSPQGNTEAFF. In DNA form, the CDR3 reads TGCGCCAGCAGCCCACAGGGAAACACTGAAGCTTTCTTT.

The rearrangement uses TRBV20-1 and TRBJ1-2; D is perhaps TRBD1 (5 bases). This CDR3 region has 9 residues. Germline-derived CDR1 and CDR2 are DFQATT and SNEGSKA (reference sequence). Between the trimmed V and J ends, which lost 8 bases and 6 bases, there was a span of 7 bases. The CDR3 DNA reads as TGCAGTCCCAGGGATGGCTACACCTTC. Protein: CSPRDGYTF.

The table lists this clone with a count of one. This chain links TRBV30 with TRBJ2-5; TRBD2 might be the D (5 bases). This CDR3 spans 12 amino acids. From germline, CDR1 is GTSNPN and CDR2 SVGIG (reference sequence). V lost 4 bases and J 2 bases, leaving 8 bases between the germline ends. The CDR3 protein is CAWNQRQETQYF. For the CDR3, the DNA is TGTGCCTGGAACCAGCGGCAAGAGACCCAGTACTTC. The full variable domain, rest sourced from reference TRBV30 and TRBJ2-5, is SQTIHQWPATLVQPVGSPLSLECTVEGTSNPNLYWYRQAAGRGLQLLFYSVGIGQISSEVPQNLSASRPQDRQFILSSKKLLLSDSGFYLCAWNQRQETQYFGPGTRLLVL.

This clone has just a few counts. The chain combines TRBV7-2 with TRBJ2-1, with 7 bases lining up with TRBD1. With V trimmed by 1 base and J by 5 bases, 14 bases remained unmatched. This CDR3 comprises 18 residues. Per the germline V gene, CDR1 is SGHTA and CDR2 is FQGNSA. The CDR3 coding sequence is TGTGCCAGCAGCTTAGTTAGGGGGCAGACAAGTACCCACAATGAGCAGTTCTTC. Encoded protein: CASSLVRGQTSTHNEQFF.

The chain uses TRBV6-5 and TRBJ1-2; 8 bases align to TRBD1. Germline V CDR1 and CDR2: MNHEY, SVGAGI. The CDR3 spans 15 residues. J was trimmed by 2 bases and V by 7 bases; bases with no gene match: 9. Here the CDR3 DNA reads TGTGCCAGCAAAGGAGAACAGGGGGTGAACTATGGCTACACCTTC. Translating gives CASKGEQGVNYGYTF.

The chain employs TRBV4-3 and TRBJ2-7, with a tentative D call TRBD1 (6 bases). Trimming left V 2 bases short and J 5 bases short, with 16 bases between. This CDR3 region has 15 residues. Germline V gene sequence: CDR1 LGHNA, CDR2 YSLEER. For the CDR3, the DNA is TGCGCCAGCAGCCAAACCACTATATCAGGGGACGAGCAGTACTTC. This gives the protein CASSQTTISGDEQYF.